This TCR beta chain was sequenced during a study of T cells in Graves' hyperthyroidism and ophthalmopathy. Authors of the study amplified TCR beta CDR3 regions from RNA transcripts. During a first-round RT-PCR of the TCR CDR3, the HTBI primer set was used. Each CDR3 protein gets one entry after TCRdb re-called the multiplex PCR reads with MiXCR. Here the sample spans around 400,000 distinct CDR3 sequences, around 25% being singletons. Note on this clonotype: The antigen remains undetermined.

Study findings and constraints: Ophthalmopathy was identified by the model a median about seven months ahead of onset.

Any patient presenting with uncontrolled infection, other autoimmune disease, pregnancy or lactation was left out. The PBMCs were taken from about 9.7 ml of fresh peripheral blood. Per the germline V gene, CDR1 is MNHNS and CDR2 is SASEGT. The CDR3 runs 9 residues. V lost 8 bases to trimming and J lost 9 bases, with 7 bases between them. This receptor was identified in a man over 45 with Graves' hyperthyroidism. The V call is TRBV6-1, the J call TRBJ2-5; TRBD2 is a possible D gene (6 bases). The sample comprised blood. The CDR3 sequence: CASSGAQYF. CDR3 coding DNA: TGTGCCAGCTCGGGGGCCCAGTACTTC.